These 23 T cell receptor beta chains share one sample of origin, sequenced in a study of beta chain features in type 1 diabetes. General observations from the study: Within each of all four CD4+ subsets, Type 1 diabetes patients had TCRB CDR3s that were moderately but significantly shorter.

The antigens of these receptors remain unknown. Every isolated RNA sample was fully reverse transcribed, so sequencing captured expressed TCRB transcripts. Assay: immunoSEQ multiplex PCR; the TCRdb copy retains only in-frame clones and omits some. Here the sample spans 310,000 or so clones, about 15% being singletons. The sequenced sample was naive CD4+ T cells from blood. The origin of the receptors is a man aged 18 to 30 with type 1 diabetes.

This clone came up a few times. The chain combines TRBV11-2 with TRBJ1-4; the D gene is possibly TRBD1 (5 bases). V shed 3 bases and J shed 10 bases, with 12 bases lying between them. Germline CDR1 SGHAT, CDR2 FQNNGV. CDR3 length equals 13 residues. The CDR3, as DNA: TGTGCCAGCAGCTTGGACAATACAGGAAAACTGTTTTTT. Its translation is CASSLDNTGKLFF. Combining the CDR3 with reference TRBV11-2 and TRBJ1-4 gives the whole variable domain EAGVAQSPRYKIIEKRQSVAFWCNPISGHATLYWYQQILGQGPKLLIQFQNNGVVDDSQLPKDRFSAERLKGVDSTLKIQPAKLEDSAVYLCASSLDNTGKLFFGSGTQLSVL.

This chain uses TRBV28 with TRBJ2-5, with a weak D call TRBD2 (5 bases). The germline gives CDR1 MDHEN, CDR2 SYDVKM. Deletions cut 6 bases from V and 2 bases from J, with 13 bases between. This CDR3 spans 14 amino acids. The CDR3 spells CASRTPRGQETQYF. CDR3 nucleotide sequence: TGTGCCAGCAGGACCCCTCGGGGTCAAGAGACCCAGTACTTC.

The chain joins TRBV5-6 to TRBJ2-5; the match to TRBD2 covers 13 bases. Per germline, CDR1 SGHDT and CDR2 YYEEEE. This CDR3 comprises 15 residues. The trim removed 3 bases at V and 3 bases at J, leaving 2 bases unmatched. The DNA for the CDR3 is TGTGCCAGCAGCTCTGGACTAGCGGGAGAAGAGACCCAGTACTTC. Protein product: CASSSGLAGEETQYF.

The chain uses TRBV29-1 and TRBJ1-1; D not resolved. Germline V gives CDR1 SQVTM, CDR2 ANQGSEA. This CDR3 region has 14 residues. With 2 bases removed from V and 0 bases from J, the gap between germline ends came to 10 bases. CDR3 residues: CSVELMALNTEAFF. CDR3 DNA sequence: TGCAGCGTTGAATTAATGGCCCTGAACACTGAAGCTTTCTTT.

The table lists this clone with a few counts. Relative to the germline gene, one junction end is altered; a read error may explain this. The rearrangement joins TRBV28 to TRBJ2-7, with 7 positions matching TRBD1. Germline CDR1 and CDR2: MDHEN and SYDVKM. CDR3 length: 9 residues. The DNA of the CDR3 is TGTGCCAGCAGAGGGGGCCTCGGGTTC. Residues: CASRGGLGF.

The V call is TRBV29-1, the J call TRBJ2-7; D might be TRBD2 (5 bases). The germline CDR1 and CDR2 sequences are SQVTM and ANQGSEA. Trimming removed 5 bases at V and 4 bases at J, with 9 bases between. The CDR3 length is 11 residues. CDR3 coding DNA: TGCAGCGTTTCGGACTCGTACGAGCAGTACTTC. The encoded protein is CSVSDSYEQYF.

This clone has more than one count but fewer than ten. This chain links TRBV6-6 with TRBJ1-1; 7 bases map to TRBD1. CDR1 and CDR2 from the germline V gene are MNHNY and SVGAGI (reference sequence). This CDR3 has 13 residues. V shed 6 bases and J 1 base; nucleotides not matched to a gene: 2. The CDR3 coding sequence is TGTGCCAGCAGGGGGACAGCGAACACTGAAGCTTTCTTT. Its translation is CASRGTANTEAFF.

This clone was found a few times. The chain employs TRBV5-1 and TRBJ1-2; the match to TRBD1 covers 12 bases. The germline gives CDR1 SGHRS, CDR2 YFSETQ. This CDR3 comprises 17 residues. V trimming: 5 bases; J trimming: 2 bases; junction bases outside the gene matches: 10. The CDR3 coding sequence is TGCGCCAGCAGTGTAACCGGGACAGGGGGCTGGAACTATGGCTACACCTTC. Residues: CASSVTGTGGWNYGYTF.

The chain uses TRBV13 and TRBJ1-2; D unclear. The CDR3 runs 13 residues. CDR1 is PRHDT and CDR2 is FYEKMQ in the germline V gene (reference sequence). V shed 1 base and J shed 4 bases, with 7 bases lying between them. The CDR3 DNA sequence: TGTGCCAGCAGCTTAGTCGGTTTCTATGGCTACACCTTC. Translation gives CASSLVGFYGYTF.

The rearrangement uses TRBV7-9 and TRBJ1-3; 7 nucleotides line up with TRBD1. V trimming: 5 bases; J trimming: 0 bases; junction bases outside the gene matches: 7. From germline, CDR1 is SEHNR and CDR2 FQNEAQ (reference sequence). The CDR3 has 16 amino acids. Written as DNA, the CDR3 is TGTGCCAGCAGCACATGGGACAGCAGCTCTGGAAACACCATATATTTT. It is translated as CASSTWDSSSGNTIYF. Based on the CDR3 plus reference TRBV7-9 and TRBJ1-3, the full variable domain is DTGVSQNPRHKITKRGQNVTFRCDPISEHNRLYWYRQTLGQGPEFLTYFQNEAQLEKSRLLSDRFSAERPKGSFSTLEIQRTEQGDSAMYLCASSTWDSSSGNTIYFGEGSWLTVV.

The chain carries TRBV19 and TRBJ2-5; 8 nucleotides match TRBD1. From germline, CDR1 is LNHDA and CDR2 SQIVND (reference sequence). The trim removed 3 bases at V and 5 bases at J, leaving 5 bases unmatched. The CDR3 loop spans 14 amino acids. The CDR3 coding sequence is TGTGCCAGTAGTATCGACAGGGGTGCGGAGACCCAGTACTTC. Its translation: CASSIDRGAETQYF. Looking up the rest from reference TRBV19 and TRBJ2-5 gives the full variable domain: DGGITQSPKYLFRKEGQNVTLSCEQNLNHDAMYWYRQDPGQGLRLIYYSQIVNDFQKGDIAEGYSVSREKKESFPLTVTSAQKNPTAFYLCASSIDRGAETQYFGPGTRLLVL.

This clone was counted only a few times. The chain combines TRBV7-2 with TRBJ2-3; D ambiguous. The CDR3 spans 13 residues. Germline loops: CDR1 SGHTA, CDR2 FQGNSA. V dropped 3 bases and J dropped 4 bases, with 8 bases sitting between them. The DNA of the CDR3 is TGTGCCAGCAGCTTTGAGCTTCCAGATACGCAGTATTTT. Translation gives CASSFELPDTQYF. The whole variable domain, remainder taken from reference TRBV7-2 and TRBJ2-3, is GAGVSQSPSNKVTEKGKDVELRCDPISGHTALYWYRQSLGQGLEFLIYFQGNSAPDKSGLPSDRFSAERTGGSVSTLTIQRTQQEDSAVYLCASSFELPDTQYFGPGTRLTVL.

The chain joins TRBV10-3 to TRBJ2-7, with a weak D call TRBD2 (6 bases). This CDR3 comprises 16 residues. Germline V lookup: CDR1 ENHRY, CDR2 SYGVKD. Trimming cost V 6 bases and J 7 bases, with 25 bases left between them. The DNA for the CDR3 is TGTGCCATCAGGGCCATGGAGGGAGAACTGGGATGGGAGCAGTACTTC. As protein: CAIRAMEGELGWEQYF.

This clone was detected only a few times. J is TRBJ2-3 and V is TRBV25-1, with 7 bases identical to TRBD2. The junction had 5 bases not matched to a gene; V was cut back by 3 bases and J by 2 bases. The CDR3 consists of 15 residues. Germline lookup yields CDR1 MGHDK and CDR2 SYGVNS. The CDR3 protein is CASSDNLAATDTQYF. The CDR3 nucleotides read TGTGCCAGCAGTGACAACCTAGCGGCCACAGATACGCAGTATTTT.

This clone was observed a few times. V and J are TRBV18 and TRBJ2-7; TRBD1 agrees at 8 bases. The germline CDR1 and CDR2 sequences are KGHSH and LQKENI. V shed 3 bases and J 6 bases; nucleotides not matched to a gene: 7. The CDR3 runs to 14 residues. The CDR3 nucleotides are TGTGCCAGCTCACCTTCGACAGGGGACCGCGAGCAGTACTTC. Protein product: CASSPSTGDREQYF. Full variable domain (outside the CDR3, taken from reference TRBV18 and TRBJ2-7): NAGVMQNPRHLVRRRGQEARLRCSPMKGHSHVYWYRQLPEEGLKFMVYLQKENIIDESGMPKERFSAEFPKEGPSILRIQQVVRGDSAAYFCASSPSTGDREQYFGPGTRLTVT.

This clone came up a few times. CDR3 in DNA: TGTGCCACCAGCAATCGGGCGGGAGCGGCAAACATTCAGTACTTC. It translates to CATSNRAGAANIQYF. The V and J genes are TRBV15 and TRBJ2-4; TRBD2 matches 7 bases. Trimming took 4 bases from V and 6 from J; bases not matched to a gene: 9. CDR1 and CDR2 (germline): LNHNV, YYDKDF (reference sequence). The CDR3 length is 15 residues.

The gene calls are TRBV7-2 and TRBJ2-7, with TRBD2 identical over 13 bases. CDR3 length: 15 amino acids. Germline V gives CDR1 SGHTA, CDR2 FQGNSA. J gave up 2 bases and V 5 bases, and 3 bases lay outside the gene matches. CDR3 loop: CASSPGTSGAYEQYF. Here the CDR3 DNA reads TGTGCCAGCAGCCCCGGGACTAGCGGGGCCTACGAGCAGTACTTC.

This clone was counted only a few times. The rearrangement uses TRBV19 and TRBJ1-5, with 8 positions matching TRBD1. The V segment lost 10 bases and the J segment 5 bases; nucleotides outside the gene matches: 7. There are 13 residues in the CDR3. Per the germline V gene, CDR1 is LNHDA and CDR2 is SQIVND (reference sequence). CDR3 coding DNA: TGTGCCATCCCGGACAGGGTAGATCAGCCCCAGCATTTT. This sequence encodes CAIPDRVDQPQHF. Using reference TRBV19 and TRBJ1-5 for the parts outside the CDR3, the full variable domain is DGGITQSPKYLFRKEGQNVTLSCEQNLNHDAMYWYRQDPGQGLRLIYYSQIVNDFQKGDIAEGYSVSREKKESFPLTVTSAQKNPTAFYLCAIPDRVDQPQHFGDGTRLSIL.

The chain recombines TRBV9 with TRBJ2-3; the match to TRBD1 covers 7 bases. This CDR3 contains 14 residues. Per germline, CDR1 SGDLS and CDR2 YYNGEE. V shed 3 bases and J 7 bases; nucleotides not matched to a gene: 8. CDR3 sequence (DNA): TGTGCCAGCAGCGGACAGGGAAAAGGTCATACGCAGTATTTT. It encodes CASSGQGKGHTQYF.

The gene calls are TRBV28 and TRBJ2-7; D may be TRBD2 (7 bases). The germline CDR1 and CDR2 sequences are MDHEN and SYDVKM. V shed 4 bases and J shed 2 bases, with 12 bases lying between them. The CDR3 is 14 amino acids. Here the CDR3 reads CASSWSGDTYEQYF. The DNA for the CDR3 is TGTGCCAGCAGTTGGAGCGGGGACACCTACGAGCAGTACTTC.

This clone was observed a handful of times. This chain uses TRBV11-2 with TRBJ2-3, with TRBD1 identical over 11 bases. The CDR3 spans 13 residues. From germline, CDR1 is SGHAT and CDR2 FQNNGV. The V segment lost 11 bases and the J segment 2 bases; nucleotides outside the gene matches: 3. CDR3 in DNA: TGTGCCTGGACAGGGGGCATCACAGATACGCAGTATTTT. This sequence encodes CAWTGGITDTQYF.

V usage is TRBV5-1 and J usage is TRBJ2-2; 9 bases line up with TRBD2. V lost 2 bases, J lost 5 bases, and 4 bases stayed unmatched. Germline CDR1 SGHRS, CDR2 YFSETQ. The CDR3 consists of 15 residues. Written as DNA, the CDR3 is TGCGCCAGCAGCTTCGCGGGGGGGTCGACCGGGGAGCTGTTTTTT. This codes for CASSFAGGSTGELFF.

This clone occurred a few times. The chain joins TRBV6-1 to TRBJ1-2; 9 bases fit TRBD1. The CDR3 loop spans 12 amino acids. Losses at the gene ends were 7 bases for V and 7 bases for J; bases not matched to a gene: 4. CDR1 and CDR2 from the germline V gene are MNHNS and SASEGT. DNA for the CDR3: TGTGCCAGCACCCGGGACAGGGCTGGCTACACCTTC. Amino acid sequence: CASTRDRAGYTF.